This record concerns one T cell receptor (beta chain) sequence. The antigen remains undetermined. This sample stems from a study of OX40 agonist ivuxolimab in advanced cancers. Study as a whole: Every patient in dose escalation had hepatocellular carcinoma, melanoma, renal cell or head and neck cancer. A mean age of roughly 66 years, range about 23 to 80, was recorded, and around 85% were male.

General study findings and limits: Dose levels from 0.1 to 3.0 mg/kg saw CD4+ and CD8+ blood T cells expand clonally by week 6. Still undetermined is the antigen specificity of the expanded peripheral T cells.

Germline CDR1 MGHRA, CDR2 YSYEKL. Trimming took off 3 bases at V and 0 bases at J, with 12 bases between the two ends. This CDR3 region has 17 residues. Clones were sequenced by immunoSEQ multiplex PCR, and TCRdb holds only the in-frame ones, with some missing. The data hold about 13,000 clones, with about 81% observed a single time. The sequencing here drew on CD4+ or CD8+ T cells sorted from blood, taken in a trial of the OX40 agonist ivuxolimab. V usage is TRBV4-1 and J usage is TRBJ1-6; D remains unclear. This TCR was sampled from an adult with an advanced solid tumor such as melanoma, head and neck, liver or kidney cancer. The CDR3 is CASSQWTESSYNSPLHF. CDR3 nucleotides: TGCGCCAGCAGCCAGTGGACGGAGAGCTCCTATAATTCACCCCTCCACTTT.